This entry lists 32 T cell receptor beta chains sequenced from one sample in a study of blood T cells in healthy people across ages. Combining a sample-barcoded 5' primer with a J-beta primer mix, a second PCR ran for 7 to 11 cycles. Each CDR3 protein gets one entry after TCRdb re-called the 5' RACE reads with MiXCR. The sample lists hundreds of thousands of distinct CDR3 sequences, just under 25% occurring once. This same sample was also taken into another study, of T cells of mothers and their children.

The sample comprised blood. These receptors were taken from a boy under 18 in good health.

V usage is TRBV15 and J usage is TRBJ1-5; a possible D gene is TRBD1 (6 bases). V was shortened by 8 bases and J by 5 bases, with 16 bases between the two germline ends. Germline lookup yields CDR1 LNHNV and CDR2 YYDKDF (reference sequence). This CDR3 is 14 amino acids long. The CDR3 region has the DNA TGTGCCACCCCTTACAGGGAGGGAGATCAGCCCCAGCATTTT. This gives the protein CATPYREGDQPQHF.

The V gene is TRBV4-3, the J gene TRBJ2-1; 7 bases agree with TRBD1. This CDR3 has 15 amino acids. V lost 4 bases and J lost 1; bases outside the gene matches: 4. CDR1 is LGHNA, CDR2 YSLEER, per germline. The CDR3 here is CASSRRDSSYNEQFF. CDR3 bases: TGCGCCAGCAGCCGAAGGGACAGTTCCTACAATGAGCAGTTCTTC.

This chain joins TRBV9 and TRBJ2-7, with D maybe TRBD1 (6 bases). Germline V gene data show CDR1 as SGDLS and CDR2 as YYNGEE. Trimming removed 3 bases from V and 5 bases from J, with 18 bases in between. This CDR3 contains 15 residues. As DNA, the CDR3 is TGTGCCAGCAGCGATGACGGGACAATCCTTCACGAGCAGTACTTC. It translates to CASSDDGTILHEQYF.

The chain is built from TRBV6-5 and TRBJ1-2; D is perhaps TRBD1 (5 bases). This CDR3 has 14 residues. Germline V gene sequence: CDR1 MNHEY, CDR2 SVGAGI. The V and J ends lost 7 bases and 5 bases respectively, with 17 bases between them. The CDR3 sequence: CASTRGRGGYGYTF. For the CDR3, the DNA is TGTGCCAGCACCCGGGGACGCGGGGGGTATGGCTACACCTTC.

This clonotype was seen more than once but under ten times. The rearrangement links TRBV7-3 to TRBJ2-3, with a possible D match to TRBD2 (6 bases). The length of the CDR3 is 17 residues. Germline V gives CDR1 SGHTA, CDR2 FQGTGA. V gave up 1 base and J gave up 0 bases, with 14 bases separating them. CDR3 bases: TGTGCCAGCAGCTTAAACGGCGGGACGCTTAGCACAGATACGCAGTATTTT. Amino acid sequence: CASSLNGGTLSTDTQYF.

This clonotype was detected only a few times. This chain uses TRBV11-2 with TRBJ2-7; D unresolved. Per germline, CDR1 SGHAT and CDR2 FQNNGV. The CDR3 runs 13 residues. Trimming took 1 base from V and 4 from J, leaving 8 bases between them. For the CDR3, the DNA is TGTGCCAGCAGCTTAGGTCCTTGGTACGAGCAGTACTTC. It specifies CASSLGPWYEQYF.

The chain uses TRBV14 and TRBJ1-2, with D maybe TRBD1 (6 bases). Germline V gene lookup returns CDR1 SGHDN and CDR2 FVKESK. The CDR3 totals 15 residues. Between the trimmed V and J ends, which lost 6 bases and 3 bases, there was a span of 17 bases. CDR3 coding DNA: TGTGCCAGCAGGGAATTGACAGGAGAAGACTATGGCTACACCTTC. This encodes CASRELTGEDYGYTF. The variable domain in full, completed from reference TRBV14 and TRBJ1-2, reads EAGVTQFPSHSVIEKGQTVTLRCDPISGHDNLYWYRRVMGKEIKFLLHFVKESKQDESGMPNNRFLAERTGGTYSTLKVQPAELEDSGVYFCASRELTGEDYGYTFGSGTRLTVV.

This chain uses TRBV11-1 with TRBJ1-1; D unresolved. The CDR3 loop spans 13 amino acids. The V end was cut by 4 bases, the J end by 1 base, with 7 bases between. Germline assignment: CDR1 SGHAT and CDR2 FQDESV (reference sequence). CDR3 DNA: TGTGCCAGCAGCTACGTAAGGAACACTGAAGCTTTCTTT. Its translation is CASSYVRNTEAFF.

This clonotype was counted between two and nine times. The chain is built from TRBV28 and TRBJ2-7, with 7 bases aligning to TRBD1. Germline values: CDR1 MDHEN, CDR2 SYDVKM. This CDR3 has 14 amino acids. The trim removed 4 bases at V and 3 bases at J, leaving 6 bases unmatched. The CDR3 spells CASSSTGPGYEQYF. CDR3 bases: TGTGCCAGCAGTTCGACAGGGCCTGGCTACGAGCAGTACTTC.

The V and J genes are TRBV7-9 and TRBJ1-1; tentatively, D is TRBD1 (5 bases). This CDR3 is 14 amino acids long. Germline V gives CDR1 SEHNR, CDR2 FQNEAQ (reference sequence). In DNA form, the CDR3 reads TGTGCGGCAATGACAGCAGTCTTTGACACTGAAGCTTTCTTT. As protein: CAAMTAVFDTEAFF. Together with reference TRBV7-9 and TRBJ1-1, the CDR3 gives the full variable domain: DTGVSQNPRHKITKRGQNVTFRCDPISEHNRLYWYRQTLGQGPEFLTYFQNEAQLEKSRLLSDRFSAERPKGSFSTLEIQRTEQGDSAMYLCAAMTAVFDTEAFFGQGTRLTVV.

J is TRBJ1-1 and V is TRBV7-9; 7 nucleotides line up with TRBD1. Germline CDR1 SEHNR, CDR2 FQNEAQ (reference sequence). The CDR3 runs to 16 residues. The V segment lost 6 bases and the J segment 2 bases; nucleotides outside the gene matches: 12. CDR3 in amino acids: CASRHRQGGGNTEAFF. Here the CDR3 DNA reads TGTGCCAGCAGACACAGACAGGGTGGAGGTAACACTGAAGCTTTCTTT.

This clonotype was found a few times. V and J are TRBV28 and TRBJ2-1, with D possibly TRBD2 on 6 matching bases. Near its end, the DNA agrees better with TRBJ2-7, so the J call may be wrong. The CDR3 is 14 residues long. Germline CDR1 reads MDHEN; CDR2 reads SYDVKM. DNA for the CDR3: TGTGCCAGCAGTTTATGGGGACTCAGGTACGAGCAGTACTTC. Translating it yields CASSLWGLRYEQYF.

V usage is TRBV6-2 or TRBV6-3 and J usage is TRBJ1-2; D remains unclear. Trimming removed 7 bases at V and 4 bases at J, with 22 bases between. The V gene's germline CDR1 is MNHEY and CDR2 SVGEGT. The CDR3 extends over 16 amino acids. The CDR3 region has the DNA TGTGCCAGCACCATCTCAACTGCACGATCGGGCTATGGCTACACCTTC. It codes for CASTISTARSGYGYTF.

This chain connects TRBV28 to TRBJ2-2, with a possible D match to TRBD1 (6 bases). Looked up from germline, CDR1 is MDHEN and CDR2 is SYDVKM. There are 14 residues in the CDR3. V was clipped by 10 bases and J by 2 bases, with 14 bases between them. CDR3 sequence reads: CATLTQGNTGELFF. CDR3 nucleotide sequence: TGTGCCACCTTGACACAGGGCAACACCGGGGAGCTGTTTTTT.

This clonotype has a handful of counts. The chain recombines TRBV4-2 with TRBJ2-1; 9 positions agree with TRBD2. This CDR3 comprises 14 residues. In germline, CDR1 is LGHNA, CDR2 YNFKEQ. The trim removed 5 bases at V and 9 bases at J, leaving 8 bases unmatched. The CDR3 loop is CASSFSGGFGEQFF. CDR3 DNA sequence: TGTGCCAGCAGCTTCAGCGGGGGGTTTGGTGAGCAGTTCTTC.

This clonotype has just a few counts. CDR3 nucleotides: TGTGCCAGCAGTCCGGGAAGAAAAAGGGACAATGAGCAGTTCTTC. It yields the protein CASSPGRKRDNEQFF. This chain uses TRBV12-3 or TRBV12-4 with TRBJ2-5; a weak D match, TRBD2 (5 bases). The DNA end is more similar to TRBJ2-1, so the J call may be wrong. CDR3 size: 15 residues.

The rearrangement uses TRBV6-1 and TRBJ2-3, with TRBD2 matching over 10 bases. Germline V CDR1 and CDR2: MNHNS, SASEGT. The CDR3 extends over 17 amino acids. Trimming at V came to 1 base and at J to 8 bases, leaving 12 bases not matched to a gene. Here the CDR3 reads CASSEDPSGSAKGTQYF. DNA for the CDR3: TGTGCCAGCAGTGAAGATCCTAGCGGGAGTGCTAAGGGTACGCAGTATTTT.

This clonotype was recorded a few times. The V and J genes are TRBV5-6 and TRBJ1-2; D remains ambiguous. The length of the CDR3 is 15 residues. V dropped 7 bases and J dropped 0 bases, with 16 bases sitting between them. The V gene's germline CDR1 is SGHDT and CDR2 YYEEEE. CDR3: CASARPRGANYGYTF. CDR3 nucleotides: TGTGCCAGCGCACGACCCCGTGGTGCTAACTATGGCTACACCTTC. Based on the CDR3 plus reference TRBV5-6 and TRBJ1-2, the full variable domain is DAGVTQSPTHLIKTRGQQVTLRCSPKSGHDTVSWYQQALGQGPQFIFQYYEEEERQRGNFPDRFSGHQFPNYSSELNVNALLLGDSALYLCASARPRGANYGYTFGSGTRLTVV.

The genes are TRBV7-6 and TRBJ2-1; no clear D. The germline V and J ends were trimmed by 1 base and 4 bases, with 11 bases remaining between them. Germline loops: CDR1 SGHVS, CDR2 FNYEAQ. The CDR3 contains 15 residues. CDR3 nucleotides: TGTGCCAGCAGCTTAGAGGTCAGCCGATACAATGAGCAGTTCTTC. It is translated as CASSLEVSRYNEQFF. The full variable domain, in which reference TRBV7-6 and TRBJ2-1 provide the parts outside the CDR3, is GAGVSQSPRYKVTKRGQDVALRCDPISGHVSLYWYRQALGQGPEFLTYFNYEAQQDKSGLPNDRFSAERPEGSISTLTIQRTEQRDSAMYRCASSLEVSRYNEQFFGPGTRLTVL.

The chain links TRBV7-2 to TRBJ2-1, with 11 bases identical to TRBD2. V lost 1 base to trimming and J lost 10 bases; unmatched junction nucleotides: 12. The germline gives CDR1 SGHTA, CDR2 FQGNSA. The CDR3 sequence is 17 residues long. The CDR3 DNA reads as TGTGCCAGCAGCTTAGTTGGCACTAGCGGGAGTTATCGGGAGCAGTTCTTC. Translating it yields CASSLVGTSGSYREQFF.

The V gene is TRBV6-2 or TRBV6-3, the J gene TRBJ2-1; TRBD2 aligns across 9 bases. CDR3 size: 17 residues. CDR1 and CDR2 from the germline V gene are MNHEY and SVGEGT. The ends lost 4 bases at V and 3 bases at J; junction bases unmatched: 10. The CDR3 is CASSSIAVAGDYNEQFF. The CDR3 DNA reads as TGTGCCAGCAGTTCAATAGCGGTAGCGGGGGACTACAATGAGCAGTTCTTC.

The chain has TRBV5-1 and TRBJ2-5; D call uncertain. The J call is uncertain, as TRBJ2-7 better fits the DNA end. The CDR3 is made up of 14 amino acids. The germline V gene has CDR1 SGHRS and CDR2 YFSETQ. The CDR3 coding sequence is TGCGCCAGCAGAGAACAAGGCTTCCGCAACGAGCAGTACTTC. This gives the protein CASREQGFRNEQYF.

The chain combines TRBV11-3 with TRBJ2-1, with 16 bases fitting TRBD2. Trimming took 3 bases from V and 5 from J; bases not matched to a gene: 1. Germline V gives CDR1 SGHNT, CDR2 YENEEA. The CDR3 contains 16 residues. The CDR3 region has the DNA TGTGCCAGCAGCTTGGGACTAGCGGGAGGGGACAATGAGCAGTTCTTC. As protein: CASSLGLAGGDNEQFF.

In its sample, this clonotype was seen a few times. The gene calls are TRBV12-5 and TRBJ2-1; 8 nucleotides align to TRBD2. After removal of 6 bases from V and 7 bases from J, the junction contained 14 bases not matched to a gene. The CDR3 loop spans 16 amino acids. Germline CDR1 LGHNT, CDR2 FRNRAP. CDR3 sequence (DNA): TGTGCTAGTGGCTTTCGGGGGGGTGCGATTAGGAATGAGCAGTTCTTC. It encodes CASGFRGGAIRNEQFF.

This sequence joins TRBV7-9 and TRBJ2-5, with 7 bases aligning to TRBD2. Unmatched junction bases numbered 8, after V lost 3 bases and J lost 1 base. The CDR3 runs to 16 residues. Looked up from germline, CDR1 is SEHNR and CDR2 is FQNEAQ (reference sequence). CDR3: CASSLGYSGVQETQYF. The CDR3 bases are TGTGCCAGCAGCTTGGGATACAGCGGGGTCCAAGAGACCCAGTACTTC. Looking up the rest from reference TRBV7-9 and TRBJ2-5 gives the full variable domain: DTGVSQNPRHKITKRGQNVTFRCDPISEHNRLYWYRQTLGQGPEFLTYFQNEAQLEKSRLLSDRFSAERPKGSFSTLEIQRTEQGDSAMYLCASSLGYSGVQETQYFGPGTRLLVL.

The V call is TRBV12-3 or TRBV12-4, the J call TRBJ1-6, with 9 bases matching TRBD1. The CDR3 extends over 15 amino acids. J lost 9 bases, V lost 5 bases, and 8 bases had no gene match. CDR3 amino acids: CASSGSTGGSSPLHF. In DNA form, the CDR3 reads TGTGCCAGCAGTGGATCGACAGGGGGTAGTTCACCCCTCCACTTT.

This chain uses TRBV6-5 with TRBJ1-1; D is unresolved. Germline CDR1 and CDR2: MNHEY and SVGAGI. The CDR3 length is 16 residues. V was cut by 6 bases and J by 0 bases, with 17 bases left in between. The CDR3 nucleotides are TGTGCCAGCAGCCCCTCTCATCGGGCCCTGAACACTGAAGCTTTCTTT. It encodes CASSPSHRALNTEAFF.

The chain uses TRBV16 and TRBJ2-4; TRBD1 matches at 7 bases. The CDR3 loop spans 15 amino acids. Germline V gives CDR1 KGHSY, CDR2 FQNENV. V lost 3 bases and J lost 4; bases outside the gene matches: 6. This CDR3 reads CASSQTGTVKNIQYF. DNA of the CDR3: TGTGCCAGCAGCCAGACCGGGACAGTTAAAAACATTCAGTACTTC.

This clonotype was counted only a few times. The chain is built from TRBV20-1 and TRBJ2-2; D gene ambiguous. Germline CDR1 DFQATT, CDR2 SNEGSKA (reference sequence). This CDR3 is 11 amino acids long. Deletions cut 6 bases from V and 10 bases from J, with 12 bases between. CDR3 in DNA: TGCAGTGCCTTGGGAAACTTGGAGCTGTTTTTT. It specifies CSALGNLELFF.

This clonotype was seen many times. The chain joins TRBV12-3 or TRBV12-4 to TRBJ1-5; D is unclear. V lost 6 bases and J 5 bases, leaving 11 bases between the germline ends. This CDR3 comprises 13 residues. In DNA, the CDR3 is TGTGCCAGCAGCTTCGGTGGGGATCAGCCCCAGCATTTT. As protein: CASSFGGDQPQHF.

The chain recombines TRBV12-3 or TRBV12-4 with TRBJ2-7, with TRBD2 matching over 12 bases. Trimming at V came to 7 bases and at J to 5 bases, leaving 9 bases not matched to a gene. This CDR3 has 15 amino acids. The CDR3 sequence: CASTLTSGSVNEQYF. The CDR3 DNA follows: TGTGCCAGCACCCTGACTAGCGGGAGTGTCAACGAGCAGTACTTC.

V and J are TRBV12-3 or TRBV12-4 and TRBJ2-5; no reliable D call. Trimming stripped 6 bases from V and 13 bases from J, with 24 bases between. The CDR3 is 14 amino acids. The DNA for the CDR3 is TGTGCCAGCAGCGCTCCTACGAACCAAGAGGCCCGGTACTTC. It specifies CASSAPTNQEARYF.